A single sample gave rise to the 27 T cell receptor beta chains below, sequenced in a study of blood T cell repertoires in COVID-19 (TCRdb year 2020). The library was generated by the immunoSEQ multiplex PCR assay. TCRdb mirrors the immuneACCESS table, restricted to in-frame sequences. Some clones are absent from its copies; in checked studies, under half trace to an unresolved V gene, and the reason for the others is unknown. The table for this sample lists under 250,000 clones; 85% of them were counted only once. The ten most abundant clones make up about 2.5% of the sample. The sample was peripheral blood. All receptors derive from a woman in her seventies with COVID-19, enrolled during active disease.

The chain has TRBV12-3 or TRBV12-4 and TRBJ2-7, with 9 bases lining up with TRBD1. The J segment lost 12 bases and the V segment lost 3 bases, leaving 9 bases of the junction unmatched. The length of the CDR3 is 13 residues. This CDR3 is CASSLLEGTGTYF. CDR3 sequence (DNA): TGTGCCAGCAGTTTGTTAGAGGGGACAGGGACGTACTTC.

The V gene is TRBV6-5, the J gene TRBJ1-3; a weak D match, TRBD1 (5 bases). CDR1 is MNHEY, CDR2 SVGAGI, per germline. V lost 5 bases, J lost 1 base, and 9 bases lay in between. The CDR3 is made up of 14 amino acids. Here the CDR3 DNA reads TGTGCCAGCAGTCCAAAGGGGTCTGGAAACACCATATATTTT. This translates into CASSPKGSGNTIYF.

The table lists this clone with a count of one. The rearrangement uses TRBV6-2 or TRBV6-3 and TRBJ1-6; D gene uncertain. CDR3 size: 14 residues. With 4 bases removed from V and 9 bases from J, the gap between germline ends came to 13 bases. Germline loops: CDR1 MNHEY, CDR2 SVGEGT. The CDR3 bases are TGTGCCAGCAGTTCTGAGGGTAGGGTTTCACCCCTCCACTTT. Its translation: CASSSEGRVSPLHF.

The chain joins TRBV9 to TRBJ1-6; TRBD1 might be the D (6 bases). CDR3 size: 16 residues. Per germline, CDR1 SGDLS and CDR2 YYNGEE. Trimming took off 2 bases at V and 0 bases at J, with 9 bases between the two ends. CDR3 DNA: TGTGCCAGCAGCGTTGGACAGACCTCCTATAATTCACCCCTCCACTTT. This encodes CASSVGQTSYNSPLHF.

The V and J genes are TRBV4-2 and TRBJ2-1; D unclear. Germline loops: CDR1 LGHNA, CDR2 YNFKEQ. V lost 0 bases and J lost 12, with 15 bases in between. The CDR3 consists of 14 residues. The CDR3 nucleotides read TGTGCCAGCAGCCAAGAGGGCAGACCCCTGGGGCAGTTCTTC. Protein sequence: CASSQEGRPLGQFF.

This chain joins TRBV18 and TRBJ2-1; TRBD2 matches at 11 bases. CDR3 size: 15 residues. The V and J ends lost 6 bases and 5 bases, in that order; junction bases with no gene match: 6. CDR1 and CDR2 (germline): KGHSH, LQKENI. This CDR3 reads CASSLAGGLNNEQFF. In nucleotides, the CDR3 is TGTGCCAGCTCCTTAGCGGGAGGGTTGAACAATGAGCAGTTCTTC.

The chain employs TRBV11-2 and TRBJ1-1; D is unresolved. CDR1 and CDR2 from the germline V gene are SGHAT and FQNNGV. Trimming took off 0 bases at V and 2 bases at J, with 7 bases between the two ends. CDR3 length equals 14 residues. As DNA, the CDR3 is TGTGCCAGCAGCTTAGAAGCCGCTAACACTGAAGCTTTCTTT. It yields the protein CASSLEAANTEAFF. The whole variable domain, remainder taken from reference TRBV11-2 and TRBJ1-1, is EAGVAQSPRYKIIEKRQSVAFWCNPISGHATLYWYQQILGQGPKLLIQFQNNGVVDDSQLPKDRFSAERLKGVDSTLKIQPAKLEDSAVYLCASSLEAANTEAFFGQGTRLTVV.

The rearrangement links TRBV19 to TRBJ2-1, with TRBD2 matching over 9 bases. The CDR3 extends over 16 amino acids. The trim removed 4 bases at V and 3 bases at J, leaving 7 bases unmatched. Germline V lookup: CDR1 LNHDA, CDR2 SQIVND (reference sequence). Written as DNA, the CDR3 is TGTGCCAGTAGTACGAGCGGGGGGCCCAACTACAATGAGCAGTTCTTC. This codes for CASSTSGGPNYNEQFF.

The CDR3 here is CASSREPNQPQHF. The CDR3 DNA is TGTGCCAGCAGTAGAGAACCGAATCAGCCCCAGCATTTT. The V gene is TRBV27, the J gene TRBJ1-5; the D is unclear. V was cut by 5 bases and J by 4 bases, with 9 bases left in between. Germline lookup yields CDR1 MNHEY and CDR2 SMNVEV (reference sequence). The CDR3 totals 13 residues.

The rearrangement joins TRBV5-6 to TRBJ1-5; D is uncertain. V lost 0 bases and J lost 2, with 9 bases in between. Germline V CDR1 and CDR2: SGHDT, YYEEEE. This CDR3 spans 15 amino acids. CDR3 DNA sequence: TGTGCCAGCAGCTTGGGGGCGCGGGGCAATCAGCCCCAGCATTTT. Its translation is CASSLGARGNQPQHF.

In its sample, this clone was seen once. The rearrangement uses TRBV15 and TRBJ1-4; maybe TRBD1 (6 bases). Germline loops: CDR1 LNHNV, CDR2 YYDKDF (reference sequence). The ends were cut back, 4 bases at V and 1 base at J, with 16 bases in the middle. This CDR3 is 17 amino acids long. This CDR3 reads CATSTTGRGGTNEKLFF. In DNA form, the CDR3 reads TGTGCCACCAGCACTACAGGGCGAGGGGGAACTAATGAAAAACTGTTTTTT.

Details on this clone: Other nucleotide sequences in the sample specify the same CDR3. In nucleotides, the CDR3 is TGCGCCAGCAGCTTGTTAGACAGTTTGAACACTGAAGCTTTCTTT. The encoded protein is CASSLLDSLNTEAFF. The chain couples TRBV5-1 to TRBJ1-1; D is perhaps TRBD1 (5 bases). The length of the CDR3 is 15 residues. V dropped 1 base and J dropped 0 bases, with 10 bases sitting between them. In germline, CDR1 is SGHRS, CDR2 YFSETQ.

The chain joins TRBV9 to TRBJ2-3, with 9 positions matching TRBD1. Germline CDR1 is SGDLS and CDR2 is YYNGEE. V was pared by 3 bases and J by 9 bases, with 11 bases of the junction left unmatched. The CDR3 has 15 residues. The CDR3 sequence is CASSGGTGTVETQYF. In DNA form, the CDR3 reads TGTGCCAGCAGCGGTGGGACAGGGACAGTAGAGACGCAGTATTTT.

This clone was counted between two and nine times. V is TRBV7-9 and J is TRBJ2-1; 10 bases align to TRBD1. J gave up 10 bases and V 8 bases, and 11 bases lay outside the gene matches. Germline-derived CDR1 and CDR2 are SEHNR and FQNEAQ (reference sequence). This CDR3 is built from 14 residues. The chain's CDR3 is CASGLDRGSDEQFF. The CDR3 DNA reads TGTGCCAGCGGACTGGACAGGGGGTCGGACGAGCAGTTCTTC.

The chain couples TRBV7-3 to TRBJ2-5, with 7 bases identical to TRBD2. With 5 bases clipped from V and 5 bases from J, the junction kept 11 bases outside the gene matches. Germline CDR1 SGHTA, CDR2 FQGTGA. CDR3 size: 15 residues. The CDR3, as DNA: TGTGCCAGCAGCACCGGATCAGGGAGGGCCGAGACCCAGTACTTC. Translating it yields CASSTGSGRAETQYF.

The V call is TRBV5-1, the J call TRBJ2-2; 8 nucleotides align to TRBD1. The CDR3 sequence is 16 residues long. Trimming took 2 bases from V and 2 from J; bases not matched to a gene: 5. CDR1 and CDR2 from the germline V gene are SGHRS and YFSETQ. DNA of the CDR3: TGCGCCAGCAGCTTCGAGGACAGGGTTAACACCGGGGAGCTGTTTTTT. It codes for CASSFEDRVNTGELFF.

The table lists this clone with a count of one. V is TRBV5-1 and J is TRBJ2-2, with 10 bases matching TRBD1. The V gene's germline CDR1 is SGHRS and CDR2 YFSETQ. The J segment lost 3 bases and the V segment lost 3 bases, leaving 11 bases of the junction unmatched. The length of the CDR3 is 18 residues. CDR3 loop: CASSSALDRGQYTGELFF. In nucleotides, the CDR3 is TGCGCCAGCAGCTCGGCCCTCGACAGGGGGCAGTACACCGGGGAGCTGTTTTTT. Drawing the rest from reference TRBV5-1 and TRBJ2-2, the complete variable domain is KAGVTQTPRYLIKTRGQQVTLSCSPISGHRSVSWYQQTPGQGLQFLFEYFSETQRNKGNFPGRFSGRQFSNSRSEMNVSTLELGDSALYLCASSSALDRGQYTGELFFGEGSRLTVL.

This rearrangement joins TRBV29-1 to TRBJ1-2, with TRBD1 identical over 8 bases. Germline CDR1 is SQVTM and CDR2 is ANQGSEA. The CDR3 consists of 12 residues. Trimming removed 6 bases from V and 8 bases from J; junction bases left unmatched: 8. The CDR3: CSVQGAREGYTF. Here the CDR3 DNA reads TGCAGCGTCCAGGGGGCGCGTGAAGGCTACACCTTC.

The chain has TRBV5-1 and TRBJ1-1; D call uncertain. This CDR3 is built from 13 residues. Trimming shortened V by 2 bases and J by 6 bases, and 11 bases separated the two germline ends. CDR1 and CDR2 from the germline V gene are SGHRS and YFSETQ. CDR3 sequence reads: CASSLQPQAEAFF. The CDR3 DNA reads TGCGCCAGCAGCTTACAACCTCAAGCTGAAGCTTTCTTT. Drawing the rest from reference TRBV5-1 and TRBJ1-1, the complete variable domain is KAGVTQTPRYLIKTRGQQVTLSCSPISGHRSVSWYQQTPGQGLQFLFEYFSETQRNKGNFPGRFSGRQFSNSRSEMNVSTLELGDSALYLCASSLQPQAEAFFGQGTRLTVV.

The chain uses TRBV2 and TRBJ2-5, with 7 bases lining up with TRBD1. J was trimmed by 2 bases and V by 4 bases; bases with no gene match: 4. The CDR3 totals 14 residues. Germline V gives CDR1 SNHLY, CDR2 FYNNEI. The CDR3 coding sequence is TGTGCCAGCAGTGCTGGGACAGCTCAAGAGACCCAGTACTTC. This encodes CASSAGTAQETQYF.

The J gene is TRBJ1-4, the V gene TRBV19; 8 nucleotides agree with TRBD1. With V trimmed by 2 bases and J by 7 bases, 6 bases remained unmatched. CDR1 is LNHDA, CDR2 SQIVND, per germline (reference sequence). The CDR3 length is 15 residues. The CDR3 loop reads CASSIQGAGVEKLFF. As DNA, the CDR3 is TGTGCCAGTAGTATACAGGGGGCCGGCGTTGAAAAACTGTTTTTT.

This clone was recorded a few times. The chain combines TRBV28 with TRBJ2-3, with 7 positions matching TRBD1. The germline CDR1 and CDR2 sequences are MDHEN and SYDVKM. V lost 7 bases and J lost 3; bases outside the gene matches: 10. The CDR3 length is 15 residues. CDR3 region: CASTLGQPITDTQYF. The CDR3 DNA follows: TGTGCCAGCACCCTGGGACAGCCCATTACAGATACGCAGTATTTT.

In the case of this clone: The same CDR3 is also encoded by other DNA sequences in this sample. The chain joins TRBV4-3 to TRBJ1-1; D uncertain. The length of the CDR3 is 14 residues. The V and J ends lost 0 bases and 1 base respectively, with 6 bases between them. Germline V gene data show CDR1 as LGHNA and CDR2 as YSLEER. CDR3 coding DNA: TGCGCCAGCAGCCAAGATCTAGGGAACACTGAAGCTTTCTTT. Encoded protein: CASSQDLGNTEAFF.

The rearrangement uses TRBV11-2 and TRBJ2-5; the match to TRBD1 covers 8 bases. V shed 5 bases and J 1 base; nucleotides not matched to a gene: 15. CDR1 SGHAT and CDR2 FQNNGV come from the germline V gene. The CDR3 has 18 residues. The DNA for the CDR3 is TGTGCCAGCAGCCCCAGTAGGTTGCCAGGGGGCCTCCAAGAGACCCAGTACTTC. This encodes CASSPSRLPGGLQETQYF.

The rearrangement links TRBV29-1 to TRBJ1-1, with D tentatively TRBD1 (5 bases). In germline, CDR1 is SQVTM, CDR2 ANQGSEA. The CDR3 consists of 13 residues. Trimming cost V 7 bases and J 1 base, with 13 bases left between them. The CDR3 protein is CSAEEDRNTEAFF. The DNA for the CDR3 is TGCAGCGCTGAGGAAGACAGGAACACTGAAGCTTTCTTT.

The chain carries TRBV24-1 and TRBJ2-1, with a tentative D call TRBD2 (5 bases). The V end lost 2 bases, the J end lost 2 bases, and 12 bases lay between the germline ends. Germline values: CDR1 KGHDR, CDR2 SFDVKD. The CDR3 has 16 residues. Written as DNA, the CDR3 is TGTGCCACCAGTGATTCTGAGGGAAGCCCCTACAATGAGCAGTTCTTC. Its protein is CATSDSEGSPYNEQFF.

In its sample, this clone was seen once. The chain carries TRBV9 and TRBJ2-1, with a weak D call TRBD1 (6 bases). This CDR3 comprises 14 residues. Trimming took off 4 bases at V and 7 bases at J, with 15 bases between the two ends. Germline V gene data show CDR1 as SGDLS and CDR2 as YYNGEE. The CDR3 loop is CASSSLPRGNEQFF. For the CDR3, the DNA is TGTGCCAGCAGCTCCCTCCCCAGGGGTAATGAGCAGTTCTTC.